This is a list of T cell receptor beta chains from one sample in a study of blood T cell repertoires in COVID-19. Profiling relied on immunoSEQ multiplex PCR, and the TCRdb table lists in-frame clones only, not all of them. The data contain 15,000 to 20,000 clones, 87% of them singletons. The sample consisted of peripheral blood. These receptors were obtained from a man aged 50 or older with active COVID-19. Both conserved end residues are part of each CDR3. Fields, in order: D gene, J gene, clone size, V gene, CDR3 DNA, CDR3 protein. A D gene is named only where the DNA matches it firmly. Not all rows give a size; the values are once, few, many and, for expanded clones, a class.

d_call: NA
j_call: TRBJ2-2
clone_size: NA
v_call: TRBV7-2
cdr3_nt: TGTGCCAGCAGCTTTTGGGTGGGAGGTGACACCGGGGAGCTGTTTTTT
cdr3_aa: CASSFWVGGDTGELFF

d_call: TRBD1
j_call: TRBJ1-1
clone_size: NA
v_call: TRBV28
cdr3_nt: TGTGCCAGCAGTCACTGGGACAGGGCGAACACTGAAGCTTTCTTT
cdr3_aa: CASSHWDRANTEAFF

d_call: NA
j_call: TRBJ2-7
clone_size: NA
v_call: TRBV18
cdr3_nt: TGTGCCAGCTCCCTCTCAGGGTATGTGCACGAGCAGTACTTC
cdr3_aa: CASSLSGYVHEQYF

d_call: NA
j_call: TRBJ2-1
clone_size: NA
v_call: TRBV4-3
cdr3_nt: TGCGCCAGCAGCCAAGATAGCGGTTCCTACAATGAGCAGTTCTTC
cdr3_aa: CASSQDSGSYNEQFF

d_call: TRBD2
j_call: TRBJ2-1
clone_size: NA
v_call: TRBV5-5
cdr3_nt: TGTGCCAGCAGCCCCGCTAGGACTAGCGGGAGACTGGGCCCCTCACAGAAGTTCTTC
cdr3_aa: CASSPARTSGRLGPSQKFF

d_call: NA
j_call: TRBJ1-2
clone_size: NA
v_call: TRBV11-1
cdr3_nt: TGTGCCAGCAGCCCCGGGGAGACATATGGCTACACCTTC
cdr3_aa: CASSPGETYGYTF

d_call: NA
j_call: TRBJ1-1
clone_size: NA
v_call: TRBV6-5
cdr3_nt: TGTGCCAGCAGTTACCGGTACGACACTGAAGCTTTCTTT
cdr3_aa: CASSYRYDTEAFF

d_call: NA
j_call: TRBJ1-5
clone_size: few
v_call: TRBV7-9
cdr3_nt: TGTGCCAGCAGCTCGGACGGGGGCAATCAGCCCCAGCATTTT
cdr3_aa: CASSSDGGNQPQHF

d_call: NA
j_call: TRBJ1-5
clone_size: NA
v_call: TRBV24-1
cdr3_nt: TGTGCCACCAGTGATTGGGGCAGCAATCAGCCCCAGCATTTT
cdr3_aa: CATSDWGSNQPQHF

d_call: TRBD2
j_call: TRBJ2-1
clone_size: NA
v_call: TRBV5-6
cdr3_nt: TGTGCCAGCAGCGGGCCGGGACTAGCGGCCAATGAGCAGTTCTTC
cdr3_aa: CASSGPGLAANEQFF

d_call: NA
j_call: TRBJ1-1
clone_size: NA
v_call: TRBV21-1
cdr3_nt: TGTGCCAGCAGCAACAAACAGGGCGGAACTGAAGCTTTCTTT
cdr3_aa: CASSNKQGGTEAFF

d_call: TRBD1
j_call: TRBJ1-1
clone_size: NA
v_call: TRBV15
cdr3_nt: TGTGCCACCAGCAGAGATCTCACAGGGGGCGGGTTTGAAGCTTTCTTT
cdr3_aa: CATSRDLTGGGFEAFF

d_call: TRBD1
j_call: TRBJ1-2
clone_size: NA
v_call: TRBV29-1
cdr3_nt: TGCAGCGTTGAAGAAAGACAGGGATTGCGGGGCTACACCTTC
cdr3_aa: CSVEERQGLRGYTF

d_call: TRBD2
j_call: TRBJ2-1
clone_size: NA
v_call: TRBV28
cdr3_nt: TGTGCCAGCACCGAAGCGGGACTGGGGTACAATGAGCAGTTCTTC
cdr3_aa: CASTEAGLGYNEQFF

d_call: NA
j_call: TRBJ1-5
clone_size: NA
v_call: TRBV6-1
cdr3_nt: TGTGCCAGCAGTGAATGGGGGCGGCGTCAGCCCCAACATTTT
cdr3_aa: CASSEWGRRQPQHF

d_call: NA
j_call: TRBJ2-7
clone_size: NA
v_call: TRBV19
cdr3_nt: TGTGCCAGTAGTTCTGTAGGGCAGGGGTCCTACGAGCAGTACTTC
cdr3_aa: CASSSVGQGSYEQYF

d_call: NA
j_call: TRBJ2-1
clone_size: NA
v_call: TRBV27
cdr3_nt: TGTGCCAGCAGTTTGATGGCCCGGGGGAGTGAGCAGTTCTTC
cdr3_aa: CASSLMARGSEQFF

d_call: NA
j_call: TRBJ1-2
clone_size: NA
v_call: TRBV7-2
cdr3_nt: TGTGCCAGCAGCTACGGGGTAGACTATGGCTACACCTTC
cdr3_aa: CASSYGVDYGYTF

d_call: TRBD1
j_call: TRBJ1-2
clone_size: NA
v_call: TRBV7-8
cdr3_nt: TGTGCCAGCAGTCCCGACAGGGAGTATGGCTACACCTTC
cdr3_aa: CASSPDREYGYTF

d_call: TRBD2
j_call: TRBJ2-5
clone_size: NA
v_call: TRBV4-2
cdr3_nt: TGTGCCAGCAGCCAGGGGGGACTAGCGGGAGAAGAGACCCAGTACTTC
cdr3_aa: CASSQGGLAGEETQYF

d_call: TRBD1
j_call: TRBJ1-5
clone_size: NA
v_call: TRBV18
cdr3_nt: TGTGCCAGCTCGCCTACAGGGGACAATCAGCCCCAGCATTTT
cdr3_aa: CASSPTGDNQPQHF

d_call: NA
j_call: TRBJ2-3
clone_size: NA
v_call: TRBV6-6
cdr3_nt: TGTGCCAGCGTTACGAGGGGGAGGGTCGCGGATACGCAGTATTTT
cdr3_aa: CASVTRGRVADTQYF

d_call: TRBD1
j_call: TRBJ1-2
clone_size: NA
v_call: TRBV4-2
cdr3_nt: TGTGCCAGCAGCACCCGACAGGGCCAGTACACCTTC
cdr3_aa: CASSTRQGQYTF

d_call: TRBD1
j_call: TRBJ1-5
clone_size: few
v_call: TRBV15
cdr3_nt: TGTGCCACCAGCAGGACGACAGGGTATAGCAATCAGCCCCAGCATTTT
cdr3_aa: CATSRTTGYSNQPQHF

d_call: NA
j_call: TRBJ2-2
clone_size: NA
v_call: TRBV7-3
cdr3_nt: TGTGCCAGCAGCTTAGCAGGGCCGAACACCGGGGAGCTGTTTTTT
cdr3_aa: CASSLAGPNTGELFF

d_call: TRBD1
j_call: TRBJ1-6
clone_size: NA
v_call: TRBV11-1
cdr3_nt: TGTGCCAGCAGCGGCACGGGACAGAGGACACCCCTCCACTTT
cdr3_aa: CASSGTGQRTPLHF

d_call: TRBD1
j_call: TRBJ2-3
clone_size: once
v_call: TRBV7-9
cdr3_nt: TGTGCAGAGGGGGCGGACAACACAGATACGCAGTATTTT
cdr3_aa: CAEGADNTDTQYF

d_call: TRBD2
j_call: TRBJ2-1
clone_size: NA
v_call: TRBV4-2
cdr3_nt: TGTGCCAGCAGCCAAGAGACGGGAGGAAGCGATGAGCAGTTCTTC
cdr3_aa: CASSQETGGSDEQFF

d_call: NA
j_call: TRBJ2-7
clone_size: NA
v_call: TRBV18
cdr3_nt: TGTGCCAGCTCACCACGGGGCAGATCCTCCTACGAGCAGTACTTC
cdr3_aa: CASSPRGRSSYEQYF

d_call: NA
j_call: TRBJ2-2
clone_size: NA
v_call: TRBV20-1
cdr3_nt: TGCAGTGCTAGTTTGCGTAGCACCGGGGAGCTGTTTTTT
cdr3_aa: CSASLRSTGELFF

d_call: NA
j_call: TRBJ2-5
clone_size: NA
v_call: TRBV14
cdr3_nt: TGTGCCAGCAGCCCCTTCTTACGGGGCGGAGGGAGCCAAGAGACCCAGTACTTC
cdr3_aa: CASSPFLRGGGSQETQYF

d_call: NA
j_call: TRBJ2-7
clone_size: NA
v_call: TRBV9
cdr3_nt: TGTGCCAGCAGCGTAGCTACAGACTACGAGCAGTACTTC
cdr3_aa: CASSVATDYEQYF

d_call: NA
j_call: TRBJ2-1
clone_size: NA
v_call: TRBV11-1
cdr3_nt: TGTGCCAGCAGCGGGCTTGGCGGGGCCTACAATGAGCAGTTCTTC
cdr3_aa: CASSGLGGAYNEQFF

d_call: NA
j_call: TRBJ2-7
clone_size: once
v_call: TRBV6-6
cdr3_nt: TGTGCCAGCAGTGAGTTTGACGAGCAGTACTTC
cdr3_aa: CASSEFDEQYF

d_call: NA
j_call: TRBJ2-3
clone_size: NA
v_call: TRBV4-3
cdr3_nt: TGCGCCAGCAGCCAAGACTCACGGGAGAAAGATACGCAGTATTTT
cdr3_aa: CASSQDSREKDTQYF

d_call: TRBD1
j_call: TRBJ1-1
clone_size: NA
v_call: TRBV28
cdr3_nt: TGTGCCAGCAGTAGAAACAGGGGTTTAGGATCGAACACTGAAGCTTTCTTT
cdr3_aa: CASSRNRGLGSNTEAFF

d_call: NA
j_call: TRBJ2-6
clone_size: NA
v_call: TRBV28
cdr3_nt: TGTGCCAGCAGCAAACAGGGCTCTGGGGCCAACGTCCTGACTTTC
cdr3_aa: CASSKQGSGANVLTF

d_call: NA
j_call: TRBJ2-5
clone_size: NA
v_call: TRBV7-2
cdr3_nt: TGTGCCAGCAGCTTACATCCCGGGCAAGAGACCCAGTACTTC
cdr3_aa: CASSLHPGQETQYF

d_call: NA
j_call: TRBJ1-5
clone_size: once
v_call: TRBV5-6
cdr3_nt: TGTGCCAGCAGCTTGCTTCAGGGGAACAATCAGCCCCAGCATTTT
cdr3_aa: CASSLLQGNNQPQHF

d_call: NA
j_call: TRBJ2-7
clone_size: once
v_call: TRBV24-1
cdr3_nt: TGTGCCACAGGGGACCGACATAACAGGGTTGGATACGAGCAGTACTTC
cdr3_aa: CATGDRHNRVGYEQYF

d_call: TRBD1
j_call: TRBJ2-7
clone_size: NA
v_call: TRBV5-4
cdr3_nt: TGTGCCAGCAGCTTGGACAGGGGGGTACCCGAGCAGTACTTC
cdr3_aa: CASSLDRGVPEQYF

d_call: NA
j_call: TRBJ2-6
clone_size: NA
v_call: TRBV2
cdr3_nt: TGTGCCAGCAGTGCAGGGGCAAGCGCTGGGGCCAACGTCCTGACTTTC
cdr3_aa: CASSAGASAGANVLTF

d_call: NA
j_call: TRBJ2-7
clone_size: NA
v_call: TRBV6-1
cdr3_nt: TGTGCCAGCAGTGAAGCGGGCAGCTCCTACGAGCAGTACTTC
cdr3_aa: CASSEAGSSYEQYF

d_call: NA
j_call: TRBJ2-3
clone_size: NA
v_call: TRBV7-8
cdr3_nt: TGTGCCAGCACCTTCAGAAAATTGGATACGCAGTATTTT
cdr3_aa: CASTFRKLDTQYF

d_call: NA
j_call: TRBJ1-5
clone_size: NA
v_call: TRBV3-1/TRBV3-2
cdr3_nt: TGTGCCAGCAGCGGGGGGTGGGGCAATCAGCCCCAGCATTTT
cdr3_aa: CASSGGWGNQPQHF

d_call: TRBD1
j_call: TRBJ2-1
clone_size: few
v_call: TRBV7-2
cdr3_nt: TGTGCCAGCAGGTTAGACAGGGTTGGGAATGAGCAGTTCTTC
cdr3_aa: CASRLDRVGNEQFF

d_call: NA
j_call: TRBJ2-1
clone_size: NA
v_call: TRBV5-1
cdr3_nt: TGCGCCAGCAGCTTCGACAGCTACAATGAGCAGTTCTTC
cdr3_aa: CASSFDSYNEQFF

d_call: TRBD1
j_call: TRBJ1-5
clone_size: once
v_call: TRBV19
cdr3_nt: TGTGCCAGTAGTATTAGGGGGCGTCAGCCCCAGCATTTT
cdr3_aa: CASSIRGRQPQHF

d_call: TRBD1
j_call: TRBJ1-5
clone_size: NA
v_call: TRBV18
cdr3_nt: TGTGCCAGCTCACCTGGACAGGGTACTCAGCCCCAGCATTTT
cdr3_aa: CASSPGQGTQPQHF

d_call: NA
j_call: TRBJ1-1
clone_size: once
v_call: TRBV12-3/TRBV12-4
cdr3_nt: TGTGCCAGCAGTTCCGACTGGAACACTGAAGCTTTCTTT
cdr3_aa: CASSSDWNTEAFF

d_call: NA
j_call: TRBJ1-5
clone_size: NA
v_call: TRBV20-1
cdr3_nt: TGCAGTGCTAGTTCAGGCGTCAATCAGCCCCAGCATTTT
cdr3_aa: CSASSGVNQPQHF

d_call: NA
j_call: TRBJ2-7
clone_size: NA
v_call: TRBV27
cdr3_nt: TGTGCCAGCAGTTTAGGGGTGGGGGCCGCGCAGTACTTC
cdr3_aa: CASSLGVGAAQYF

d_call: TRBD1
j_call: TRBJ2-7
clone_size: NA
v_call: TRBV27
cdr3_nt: TGTGCCAGCAGTCTTCGACAGGGGGCGACCTACGAGCAGTACTTC
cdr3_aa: CASSLRQGATYEQYF

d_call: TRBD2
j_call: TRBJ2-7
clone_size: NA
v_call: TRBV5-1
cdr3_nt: TGCGCCAGCAGCTTGGCTCCGTATAGCGGGAGGAGCTCCTACGAGCAGTACTTC
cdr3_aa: CASSLAPYSGRSSYEQYF

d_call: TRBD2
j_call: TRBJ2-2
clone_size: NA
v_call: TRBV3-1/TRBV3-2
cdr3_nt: TGTGCCAGCAGCCAAGTCCCTAGCGGGAGCCCCGGGGAGCTGTTTTTT
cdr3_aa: CASSQVPSGSPGELFF

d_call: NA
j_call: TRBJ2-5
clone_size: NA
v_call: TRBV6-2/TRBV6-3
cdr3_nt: TGTGCCAGCAGCCATTTATTTTCTCCGGGATCCCAGAAGACCCAGTACTTC
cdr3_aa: CASSHLFSPGSQKTQYF

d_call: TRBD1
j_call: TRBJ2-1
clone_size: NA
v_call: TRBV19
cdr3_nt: TGTGCCAGTAGTATTAACGGTGGAGGGACAGGGGCGTACAATGAGCAGTTCTTC
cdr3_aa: CASSINGGGTGAYNEQFF

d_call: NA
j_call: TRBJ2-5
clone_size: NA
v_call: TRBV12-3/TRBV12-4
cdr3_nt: TGTGCCAGCACCGACACTAGGGAGACCCAGTACTTC
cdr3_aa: CASTDTRETQYF

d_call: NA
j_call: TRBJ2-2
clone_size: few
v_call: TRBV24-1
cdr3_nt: TGTGCCACCAGTGAAGAGTTCGGGGAGCTGTTTTTT
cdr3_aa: CATSEEFGELFF